The 30 T cell receptor beta chains reported below all come from one sample, sequenced in a study of early T cells in non-severe SARS-CoV-2 infection. TCRdb recomputed calls from the 5' RACE reads with MiXCR, one row per CDR3 protein. The sample lists roughly 75,000 distinct CDR3 sequences; about 16% were seen once. The specimen sequenced was whole blood. These receptors were taken from an adult who was a healthcare worker with PCR-confirmed SARS-CoV-2 infection or an uninfected control (not recorded which).

This clonotype was counted only a few times. The CDR3 nucleotides read TGTGCCAGCTCGGAGGGCCCCATTAATCAGCCCCAGCATTTT. This encodes CASSEGPINQPQHF. The chain joins TRBV12-3 or TRBV12-4 to TRBJ1-5; D gene unclear. V was shortened by 8 bases and J by 4 bases, with 15 bases between the two germline ends. The CDR3 has 14 residues.

This sequence joins TRBV29-1 and TRBJ2-5; the D gene is possibly TRBD1 (5 bases). Per the germline V gene, CDR1 is SQVTM and CDR2 is ANQGSEA. V dropped 3 bases and J dropped 9 bases, with 17 bases sitting between them. CDR3 length equals 13 residues. The CDR3: CSVDHRLKGAQYF. CDR3 coding DNA: TGCAGCGTTGACCACCGCCTTAAAGGGGCCCAGTACTTC.

Many counts were recorded for this clonotype. V and J are TRBV11-2 and TRBJ1-1; D unresolved. Trimming removed 3 bases at V and 0 bases at J, with 8 bases between. This CDR3 contains 14 residues. Germline-derived CDR1 and CDR2 are SGHAT and FQNNGV. CDR3 bases: TGTGCCAGCAGCTTGAGGGCGCTGAACACTGAAGCTTTCTTT. Translation gives CASSLRALNTEAFF.

This clonotype has a handful of counts. V usage is TRBV15 and J usage is TRBJ2-3; possible D gene TRBD2, 5 bases. CDR3 size: 16 residues. Trimming pared 0 bases from V and 4 bases from J, leaving 14 bases between. The germline CDR1 and CDR2 sequences are LNHNV and YYDKDF (reference sequence). The CDR3 spells CATSRDRKSSADTQYF. In DNA form, the CDR3 reads TGTGCCACCAGCAGAGATAGGAAGAGTAGCGCAGATACGCAGTATTTT.

J is TRBJ2-3 and V is TRBV6-5; 12 nucleotides line up with TRBD2. CDR3 length: 16 residues. The trim removed 5 bases at V and 5 bases at J, leaving 8 bases unmatched. Germline V gene data show CDR1 as MNHEY and CDR2 as SVGAGI. The CDR3 nucleotides read TGTGCCAGCAGTACCCCTAGCGGGGGGGCTGGAGATACGCAGTATTTT. Translating it yields CASSTPSGGAGDTQYF.

The chain carries TRBV10-3 and TRBJ1-6, with 7 bases identical to TRBD1. From germline, CDR1 is ENHRY and CDR2 SYGVKD. CDR3 length: 15 residues. V trimming: 11 bases; J trimming: 2 bases; junction bases outside the gene matches: 9. The CDR3 coding sequence is TGTGCCGCCTCGACAGGGATCGCCTATAATTCACCCCTCCACTTT. This translates into CAASTGIAYNSPLHF.

The CDR3 region has the DNA TGTGCCAGCAGCCTACTCTCCGCCGTCGGGGAGACCCAGTACTTC. It yields the protein CASSLLSAVGETQYF. J is TRBJ2-5 and V is TRBV7-8; D remains ambiguous. The germline CDR1 and CDR2 sequences are SGHVS and FQNEAQ. Trimming removed 5 bases from V and 5 bases from J, with 18 bases in between. The CDR3 runs to 15 residues.

The V call is TRBV7-2, the J call TRBJ2-7, with 8 positions matching TRBD2. CDR1 is SGHTA and CDR2 is FQGNSA in the germline V gene. This CDR3 contains 15 residues. The ends lost 4 bases at V and 6 bases at J; junction bases unmatched: 11. The CDR3 loop is CASSSMERESAEQYF. The DNA for the CDR3 is TGTGCCAGCAGCTCAATGGAGCGGGAGAGTGCCGAGCAGTACTTC.

The V call is TRBV28, the J call TRBJ2-5; maybe TRBD2 (6 bases). This CDR3 is 16 amino acids long. Germline V lookup: CDR1 MDHEN, CDR2 SYDVKM. Between the trimmed V and J ends, which lost 3 bases and 4 bases, there was a span of 18 bases. The DNA of the CDR3 is TGTGCCAGCAGTTTGGCGGGGACTTTGGTCCCAGAGACCCAGTACTTC. Translated, it gives CASSLAGTLVPETQYF.

In this sample, this clonotype turned up a few times. V usage is TRBV9 and J usage is TRBJ1-6; a possible D gene is TRBD1 (6 bases). The germline CDR1 and CDR2 sequences are SGDLS and YYNGEE. This CDR3 comprises 15 residues. V lost 0 bases and J lost 7, with 11 bases in between. CDR3 region: CASSVAGDLNSPLHF. As DNA, the CDR3 is TGTGCCAGCAGCGTAGCAGGGGACCTCAATTCACCCCTCCACTTT.

DNA for the CDR3: TGTGCCAGCAGCTCTCCCCAAAGTGAAGGGCCTGGATATGGCTACACCTTC. As protein: CASSSPQSEGPGYGYTF. The rearrangement links TRBV11-1 to TRBJ1-2, with D uncertain. The CDR3 contains 17 residues. Germline CDR1 and CDR2: SGHAT and FQDESV (reference sequence). Trimming removed 4 bases at V and 5 bases at J, with 23 bases between.

This clonotype came up a few times. This rearrangement joins TRBV2 to TRBJ1-2; 10 positions agree with TRBD1. This CDR3 has 12 residues. V lost 8 bases to trimming and J lost 5 bases; unmatched junction nucleotides: 2. CDR1 and CDR2 from the germline V gene are SNHLY and FYNNEI. Written as DNA, the CDR3 is TGTGCCAGCCGGACAGGGGGGTATGGCTACACCTTC. Translation: CASRTGGYGYTF. The variable domain in full, completed from reference TRBV2 and TRBJ1-2, reads EPEVTQTPSHQVTQMGQEVILRCVPISNHLYFYWYRQILGQKVEFLVSFYNNEISEKSEIFDDQFSVERPDGSNFTLKIRSTKLEDSAMYFCASRTGGYGYTFGSGTRLTVV.

This chain links TRBV27 with TRBJ1-2; the match to TRBD1 covers 7 bases. V was clipped by 4 bases and J by 4 bases; unmatched bases: 15. This CDR3 has 17 amino acids. Germline V gives CDR1 MNHEY, CDR2 SMNVEV (reference sequence). Here the CDR3 DNA reads TGTGCCAGCAGTTCCACTCCCCGGGACAGTACCCTCTATGGCTACACCTTC. Translation: CASSSTPRDSTLYGYTF.

CDR3 DNA: TGTGCCAGTAGTATACTTCAGGGGGCGAGCACAGATACGCAGTATTTT. Protein product: CASSILQGASTDTQYF. V and J are TRBV19 and TRBJ2-3, with 8 bases identical to TRBD1. The CDR3 spans 16 residues. Germline V gene sequence: CDR1 LNHDA, CDR2 SQIVND (reference sequence). The J segment lost 0 bases and the V segment lost 2 bases, leaving 4 bases of the junction unmatched.

The chain combines TRBV28 with TRBJ2-3; D remains unclear. CDR1 and CDR2 from the germline V gene are MDHEN and SYDVKM. This CDR3 comprises 15 residues. The V and J ends lost 2 bases and 3 bases respectively, with 12 bases between them. The CDR3 region has the DNA TGTGCCAGCAGTTTAAATACCCCTTCGACAGATACGCAGTATTTT. Its protein product is CASSLNTPSTDTQYF.

V is TRBV20-1 and J is TRBJ2-7; 14 bases map to TRBD2. The V segment lost 5 bases and the J segment 2 bases; nucleotides outside the gene matches: 8. The germline V gene encodes CDR1 DFQATT and CDR2 SNEGSKA (reference sequence). CDR3 size: 16 residues. The DNA for the CDR3 is TGCAGTGCTTTTGGACTAGCGGGGGGCCCCACCTACGAGCAGTACTTC. Translation: CSAFGLAGGPTYEQYF.

This chain connects TRBV5-4 to TRBJ2-2; 7 nucleotides align to TRBD1. The CDR3 extends over 15 amino acids. J lost 4 bases, V lost 4 bases, and 7 bases had no gene match. Germline V gene sequence: CDR1 SGHNT, CDR2 YYREEE (reference sequence). The CDR3: CASSRGQVATGELFF. The CDR3 DNA sequence: TGTGCCAGCAGCCGAGGACAGGTTGCCACCGGGGAGCTGTTTTTT.

This clonotype was seen once. The chain carries TRBV20-1 and TRBJ2-7; 10 nucleotides match TRBD1. V shed 5 bases, J shed 6 bases, and the junction held 4 bases outside the gene matches. CDR3 length equals 12 residues. The germline gives CDR1 DFQATT, CDR2 SNEGSKA (reference sequence). The CDR3 loop is CSAVGQGGEQYF. The DNA for the CDR3 is TGCAGTGCTGTTGGACAGGGGGGCGAGCAGTACTTC.

This clonotype was seen ten or more times. V gene TRBV7-9 combines with J gene TRBJ2-7, with D tentatively TRBD2 (6 bases). In germline, CDR1 is SEHNR, CDR2 FQNEAQ (reference sequence). V was clipped by 3 bases and J by 3 bases, with 18 bases between them. This CDR3 spans 16 amino acids. CDR3 sequence: CASSFFSGGPVYEQYF. CDR3 nucleotide sequence: TGTGCCAGCAGCTTTTTTTCCGGAGGGCCGGTCTACGAGCAGTACTTC.

Only one count was recorded for this clonotype. This chain joins TRBV28 and TRBJ1-1; 7 positions match TRBD1. This CDR3 spans 14 amino acids. V trimming: 5 bases; J trimming: 3 bases; junction bases outside the gene matches: 6. Germline CDR1 is MDHEN and CDR2 is SYDVKM. CDR3 in DNA: TGTGCCAGCAGTCCCCAGACAGGGTACACTGAAGCTTTCTTT. It codes for CASSPQTGYTEAFF. Full variable domain (remainder filled in from reference TRBV28 and TRBJ1-1): DVKVTQSSRYLVKRTGEKVFLECVQDMDHENMFWYRQDPGLGLRLIYFSYDVKMKEKGDIPEGYSVSREKKERFSLILESASTNQTSMYLCASSPQTGYTEAFFGQGTRLTVV.

This chain links TRBV12-3 or TRBV12-4 with TRBJ1-2, with TRBD1 identical over 7 bases. The CDR3 spans 14 residues. Trimming removed 6 bases from V and 6 bases from J; junction bases left unmatched: 10. The CDR3, as DNA: TGTGCCAGCAGCCCCAGACGACAGGGTGATGGCTACACCTTC. This gives the protein CASSPRRQGDGYTF.

This clonotype was found a few times. The J gene is TRBJ2-6, the V gene TRBV9; 7 bases match TRBD1. The CDR3 consists of 16 residues. Germline CDR1 SGDLS, CDR2 YYNGEE. Losses at the gene ends were 1 base for V and 0 bases for J; bases not matched to a gene: 1. DNA for the CDR3: TGTGCCAGCAGCGTAAGGGGGCTCTCTGGGGCCAACGTCCTGACTTTC. This sequence encodes CASSVRGLSGANVLTF.

The V and J genes are TRBV11-3 and TRBJ2-1; D unresolved. This CDR3 region has 15 residues. Germline V gene sequence: CDR1 SGHNT, CDR2 YENEEA. Trimming took 5 bases from V and 8 from J, leaving 19 bases between them. CDR3 DNA sequence: TGTGCCAGCAGCCCCCTAGTCCAGTTTGACGATGAGCAGTTCTTC. Protein: CASSPLVQFDDEQFF.

This clonotype occurred many times. CDR3 loop: CATSGRGSYNEQFF. CDR3 sequence (DNA): TGTGCCACCTCGGGAAGGGGCTCCTACAATGAGCAGTTCTTC. The genes are TRBV30 and TRBJ2-1; D is possibly TRBD1 or TRBD2 (5 bases each). CDR1 is GTSNPN and CDR2 is SVGIG in the germline V gene (reference sequence). V was clipped by 8 bases and J by 0 bases, with 14 bases between them. This CDR3 is 14 amino acids long.

The V call is TRBV30, the J call TRBJ2-5, with D perhaps matching TRBD2 (5 bases). The CDR3 length is 12 residues. CDR1 GTSNPN and CDR2 SVGIG come from the germline V gene (reference sequence). Trimming left V 0 bases short and J 7 bases short, with 9 bases between. CDR3 amino acids: CAWSVPGGTQYF. CDR3 in DNA: TGTGCCTGGAGTGTACCAGGAGGGACCCAGTACTTC.

This clonotype was recorded at least ten times. The genes are TRBV7-6 and TRBJ2-2, with D possibly matching TRBD1 (6 bases). The CDR3 runs 17 residues. Per the germline V gene, CDR1 is SGHVS and CDR2 is FNYEAQ. Trimming took 5 bases from V and 3 from J, leaving 19 bases between them. The CDR3 DNA reads as TGTGCCAGCAGCCCCGTCCCCTCCGCAGGGGACACCGGGGAGCTGTTTTTT. This encodes CASSPVPSAGDTGELFF.

This chain links TRBV5-1 with TRBJ1-2, with D unclear. The length of the CDR3 is 14 residues. V gave up 0 bases and J gave up 0 bases, with 6 bases separating them. Germline CDR1 is SGHRS and CDR2 is YFSETQ. DNA for the CDR3: TGCGCCAGCAGCTTGGAAAGAGCTAACTATGGCTACACCTTC. Translating it yields CASSLERANYGYTF.

This clonotype occurred a few times. The rearrangement joins TRBV20-1 to TRBJ2-4; D gene unclear. V gave up 5 bases and J gave up 13 bases, with 12 bases separating them. The CDR3 sequence is 10 residues long. Germline V gene lookup returns CDR1 DFQATT and CDR2 SNEGSKA (reference sequence). CDR3 bases: TGCAGTGCTTATAGGACGGAACAGTACTTC. Amino acids: CSAYRTEQYF.

The chain uses TRBV19 and TRBJ1-6; TRBD1 agrees at 7 bases. The J segment lost 7 bases and the V segment lost 3 bases, leaving 6 bases of the junction unmatched. This CDR3 is 15 amino acids long. Germline CDR1 is LNHDA and CDR2 is SQIVND (reference sequence). CDR3 nucleotide sequence: TGTGCCAGTAGTATCCAGGGGGTAGAGAATTCACCCCTCCACTTT. Residues: CASSIQGVENSPLHF.

The chain joins TRBV10-3 to TRBJ2-5; D is ambiguous. The CDR3 is made up of 12 amino acids. Trimming left V 0 bases short and J 4 bases short, with 3 bases between. In germline, CDR1 is ENHRY, CDR2 SYGVKD. The CDR3 region has the DNA TGTGCCATCAGTGAGTCGAGAGAGACCCAGTACTTC. It specifies CAISESRETQYF.